This T cell receptor beta chain comes out of a study of radiotherapy plus CTLA-4 blockade in lung cancer. On the study more broadly: Disease control was present in under 35% of patients, and objective responses in roughly 17%.

The data were produced by immunoSEQ multiplex PCR, yet TCRdb's version contains in-frame clones alone and is incomplete. The top ten clones hold about a quarter of a sample with under 50,000 clones, roughly 79% of them seen once. General study findings and limits: In blood, TCR clones derived from the tumor expanded after radiotherapy plus ipilimumab.

The V segment lost 4 bases and the J segment 1 base; nucleotides outside the gene matches: 2. The CDR3 consists of 15 residues. The germline CDR1 and CDR2 sequences are SNHLY and FYNNEI. As regards this clone: Its antigen remains unknown.

Focal radiation with ipilimumab CTLA-4 blockade was given to patients with chemo-refractory metastatic non-small-cell lung cancer. The source of this sequence is a human donor with non-small cell lung cancer that progressed on radiotherapy plus ipilimumab. V is TRBV2 and J is TRBJ2-5; the match to TRBD2 covers 11 bases. Sequenced material: peripheral blood, taken from a patient treated with radiotherapy plus ipilimumab. The CDR3 DNA follows: TGTGCCAGCAGTGGGGGACTAGCGGTCCAAGAGACCCAGTACTTC. This translates into CASSGGLAVQETQYF.